This T cell receptor beta chain was sequenced for a study of T cell responses to AZD1222 COVID-19 vaccine (dated by TCRdb to the early 2020s). Regarding the research as a whole: AZD1222 recipients given second doses at about 4 weeks or at about 12 weeks were pooled, since spike-specific TCR depth and breadth were not found to differ between the two schedules. A total of over 230 trial participants underwent TCR sequencing, of whom 200 to 220 had received two doses of AZD1222 and around 25 had received two doses of the MenACWY control vaccine. Trial participants were enrolled by age into subgroups of 18-55, 56-69 and 70-plus years, and around 150, 28 and 57 TCR-sequenced participants, respectively, were included in these subgroups. Results the study describes overall, beyond this receptor: Because no day 14 peak-response samples were available, repertoires were characterized only after the peak T cell response. Only five to seven AZD1222 recipients were SARS-CoV-2 seropositive at baseline, limiting conclusions about previously exposed vaccinees. Reportedly, almost half of the unique spike-specific TCRs recognized epitopes lying outside the regions that are mutated in the B.1.351 and B.1.1.7 variants. Most participants were white British and females outnumbered males, and the authors suggested that clonal diversity may have been underestimated. A significant rise in spike-specific TCR breadth and depth was observed after two AZD1222 doses relative to day 0 and relative to MenACWY recipients. CD4 TCRs associated with the vaccine covered the entire spike protein, and the dominant responses were in regions 160-218 and 743-854. In the small 56-69-year group, the increase in depth fell short of significance, most likely because of low power.

The CDR3 regions of human TCRbeta chains were analyzed by immunosequencing. As for the original processing: TCRs in the repertoires were compared against a reference library of SARS-CoV-2-specific TCRs that had been generated with the MIRA antigen-specificity platform. Breadth meant the fraction of unique TCRs that were SARS-CoV-2-associated, whereas depth meant the fraction of total T cells that were SARS-CoV-2-associated. Each spike-specific TCR was assigned to its reactive spike region and to a CD4 or CD8 class using the MIRA data. Log10-transformed breadth and depth values were compared by one-way ANOVA with Sidak's multiple comparisons tests. Entries here come from immuneACCESS through TCRdb and include only in-frame sequences with V and J called. Some clones fail to appear in such tables; in the studies checked, an unresolved V gene covers under half of the shortfall, and the cause of the remainder is unknown. From that table come the V and J calls and clone size; the DNA was used to work out D and trimming. Counted in this sample were under 200,000 clones; roughly 93% of them appeared once. The ten top clones hold 0.95% to 1% of the sample.

The time point label on this specimen signifies: baseline before first vaccination. Vaccinee samples were obtained from the UK trials COV001 and COV002, which included a single-blind randomized controlled phase 2/3 trial of AZD1222 (ChAdOx1 nCoV-19) in healthy adults. For TCRbeta chain sequencing, PBMC samples were collected from trial participants at day 0 and at day 28 after the second dose. Per the germline V gene, KGHDR is the CDR1 and SFDVKD is the CDR2. V was cut back by 3 bases and J by 1 base, leaving a gap of 10 bases between them. Counted from cysteine to phenylalanine, this CDR3 has 15 amino acids. Just CDR3 DNA is preserved here, 45 bases in frame from base 1. As regards this clone: The clone's antigen remains unknown. Nothing much larger sits one base from this clone, and base qualities are not available.

The receptor chain draws on TRBV24-1 and TRBJ2-3; 5 matching bases give a weak D call of TRBD2. The receptor was isolated from an adult in good health. The sample in question was peripheral blood, obtained on day 0 of AZD1222 vaccination. CDR3 region: CATSDRLGGTDTQYF. The nucleotides are TGTGCCACCAGTGATCGGCTGGGAGGCACAGATACGCAGTATTTT.